This entry lists 16 T cell receptor beta chains sequenced from one sample in a study of post-analysis software for immune sequencing data. Study-wide points: Four or five TRBV segments, TRBV5-6, TRBV5-1 and TRBV20-1 among them, were found more frequent in patients than controls.

For these receptors, no antigen is known. Built from TCR beta cDNA, the libraries had unique molecular identifiers in them. Using its own MiXCR run on the PCR reads, TCRdb lists one record per CDR3 protein. This sample has around 500,000 distinct CDR3 sequences, with roughly 34% found just once. Sequencing used blood. The source is a girl aged 2-17 years with multiple sclerosis.

In this sample, this clonotype turned up a few times. This rearrangement joins TRBV2 to TRBJ2-2, with D possibly TRBD1 on 5 matching bases. The CDR3 consists of 13 residues. The germline V and J ends were trimmed by 10 bases and 6 bases, with 15 bases remaining between them. Per the germline V gene, CDR1 is SNHLY and CDR2 is FYNNEI. The CDR3 is CATFPGKAGELFF. The CDR3 nucleotides read TGTGCCACGTTCCCAGGGAAAGCCGGGGAGCTGTTTTTT.

V gene TRBV7-6 combines with J gene TRBJ2-7; no reliable D call. CDR3 length: 14 residues. CDR1 and CDR2 from the germline V gene are SGHVS and FNYEAQ. V lost 5 bases and J 6 bases, leaving 17 bases between the germline ends. The CDR3 nucleotides are TGTGCCAGCAGCCTAAGCTCAGACATGCCCGAGCAGTACTTC. Encoded protein: CASSLSSDMPEQYF.

The sample holds a few counts of this clonotype. The chain is built from TRBV5-6 and TRBJ1-1; D ambiguous. The CDR3 loop spans 14 amino acids. The V gene's germline CDR1 is SGHDT and CDR2 YYEEEE. The V gene lost 0 bases and the J gene lost 1 base, with 7 bases spanning the gap. The CDR3 coding sequence is TGTGCCAGCAGCTTGGAGGCGCCGAACACTGAAGCTTTCTTT. It is translated as CASSLEAPNTEAFF.

The chain carries TRBV25-1 and TRBJ2-7, with D perhaps matching TRBD2 (6 bases). V lost 5 bases and J 0 bases, leaving 14 bases between the germline ends. Germline assignment: CDR1 MGHDK and CDR2 SYGVNS. The CDR3 is 15 amino acids. The CDR3 nucleotides read TGTGCCAGCAGTCCACGAGGAGGGCTCTCCTACGAGCAGTACTTC. Its protein product is CASSPRGGLSYEQYF.

The CDR3 spells CASSIGTVYSNQPQHF. The CDR3 nucleotides are TGTGCCAGCAGCATAGGGACAGTCTATAGCAATCAGCCCCAGCATTTT. The gene calls are TRBV5-6 and TRBJ1-5; 7 nucleotides match TRBD1. Germline-derived CDR1 and CDR2 are SGHDT and YYEEEE. The CDR3 covers 16 residues. V was clipped by 4 bases and J by 0 bases; unmatched bases: 7.

This clonotype turned up a few times. The J gene is TRBJ2-7, the V gene TRBV20-1, with D perhaps TRBD1 (6 bases). CDR1 is DFQATT, CDR2 SNEGSKA, per germline (reference sequence). CDR3 length: 14 amino acids. Trimming took off 1 base at V and 2 bases at J, with 12 bases between the two ends. CDR3 in DNA: TGCAGTGCTAGAGCGCGACAGGCGCCCTACGAGCAGTACTTC. Protein sequence: CSARARQAPYEQYF.

There are many counts of this clonotype. The rearrangement joins TRBV6-5 to TRBJ2-5; 10 bases are a match to TRBD2. The CDR3 consists of 13 residues. Trimming took 7 bases from V and 4 from J; bases not matched to a gene: 3. Germline V CDR1 and CDR2: MNHEY, SVGAGI. CDR3 bases: TGTGCCAGCAAAGCTAGCGGGGGAGAGACCCAGTACTTC. Translated: CASKASGGETQYF.

This clonotype was seen ten or more times. The J gene is TRBJ2-5, the V gene TRBV9; D ambiguous. Germline CDR1 reads SGDLS; CDR2 reads YYNGEE. This CDR3 comprises 14 residues. The V gene lost 0 bases and the J gene lost 2 bases, with 8 bases spanning the gap. The chain's CDR3 is CASSVGKVQETQYF. CDR3 nucleotide sequence: TGTGCCAGCAGCGTAGGCAAGGTACAAGAGACCCAGTACTTC.

This clonotype was detected a few times. Written as DNA, the CDR3 is TGTGCCAGCAGCTCGAACGGGGGGAACTTAAGGGAGACCCAGTACTTC. It translates to CASSSNGGNLRETQYF. This chain connects TRBV11-2 to TRBJ2-5; 7 positions match TRBD2. Germline CDR1 reads SGHAT; CDR2 reads FQNNGV. The CDR3 consists of 16 residues. Germline trimming cut 4 bases from V and 5 bases from J; bases unmatched to any gene: 13. The full variable domain, its missing parts supplied by reference TRBV11-2 and TRBJ2-5, is EAGVAQSPRYKIIEKRQSVAFWCNPISGHATLYWYQQILGQGPKLLIQFQNNGVVDDSQLPKDRFSAERLKGVDSTLKIQPAKLEDSAVYLCASSSNGGNLRETQYFGPGTRLLVL.

V and J are TRBV6-6 and TRBJ2-2; perhaps D is TRBD1 or TRBD2 (5 bases each). Germline V lookup: CDR1 MNHNY, CDR2 SVGAGI (reference sequence). This CDR3 contains 16 residues. V was trimmed by 0 bases and J by 0 bases, leaving 8 bases between them. In nucleotides, the CDR3 is TGTGCCAGCAGTTACTCCGGGACGGCGAACACCGGGGAGCTGTTTTTT. This gives the protein CASSYSGTANTGELFF.

The chain couples TRBV10-3 to TRBJ2-5; the D is unclear. The CDR3 consists of 13 residues. V lost 4 bases to trimming and J lost 5 bases, with 11 bases between them. Germline CDR1 ENHRY, CDR2 SYGVKD. CDR3 coding DNA: TGTGCCATCAGTGGCGAAGGTCGGGAGACCCAGTACTTC. Its protein is CAISGEGRETQYF.

The chain employs TRBV6-5 and TRBJ2-7, with D possibly being TRBD1 (6 bases). Near its end, the DNA agrees better with TRBJ2-5, so the J call may be wrong. The CDR3 runs to 14 residues. Germline V gene data show CDR1 as MNHEY and CDR2 as SVGAGI. The CDR3 here is CASSYSQGSGTQYF. The DNA of the CDR3 is TGTGCCAGCAGTTACTCTCAGGGGAGCGGGACCCAGTACTTC.

The chain couples TRBV6-1 to TRBJ2-3; D gene ambiguous. Trimming left V 6 bases short and J 6 bases short, with 4 bases between. This CDR3 contains 10 residues. Looked up from germline, CDR1 is MNHNS and CDR2 is SASEGT. The CDR3 DNA reads TGTGCCAGCAGGGTGGATACGCAGTATTTT. Encoded protein: CASRVDTQYF.

The J gene is TRBJ2-1, the V gene TRBV7-9; no firm D call. The germline CDR1 and CDR2 sequences are SEHNR and FQNEAQ (reference sequence). The CDR3 extends over 15 amino acids. V shed 1 base and J shed 9 bases, with 16 bases lying between them. The CDR3 spells CASSLVGSPRSEQFF. CDR3 DNA: TGTGCCAGCAGCTTAGTCGGGTCGCCGAGGAGTGAGCAGTTCTTC.

The chain links TRBV12-3 or TRBV12-4 to TRBJ2-3; no definite D call. With 3 bases removed from V and 0 bases from J, the gap between germline ends came to 10 bases. The CDR3 is 15 amino acids. The CDR3 is CASSFGSPSTDTQYF. CDR3 sequence (DNA): TGTGCCAGCAGTTTCGGCAGCCCTAGCACAGATACGCAGTATTTT.

The genes are TRBV13 and TRBJ2-7; 10 bases map to TRBD1. Germline loops: CDR1 PRHDT, CDR2 FYEKMQ (reference sequence). Trimming cost V 5 bases and J 7 bases; bases outside gene matches: 8. CDR3 length: 14 residues. The chain's CDR3 is CASSPGTGEGEQYF. In nucleotides, the CDR3 is TGTGCCAGCAGCCCCGGGACAGGGGAGGGAGAGCAGTACTTC.